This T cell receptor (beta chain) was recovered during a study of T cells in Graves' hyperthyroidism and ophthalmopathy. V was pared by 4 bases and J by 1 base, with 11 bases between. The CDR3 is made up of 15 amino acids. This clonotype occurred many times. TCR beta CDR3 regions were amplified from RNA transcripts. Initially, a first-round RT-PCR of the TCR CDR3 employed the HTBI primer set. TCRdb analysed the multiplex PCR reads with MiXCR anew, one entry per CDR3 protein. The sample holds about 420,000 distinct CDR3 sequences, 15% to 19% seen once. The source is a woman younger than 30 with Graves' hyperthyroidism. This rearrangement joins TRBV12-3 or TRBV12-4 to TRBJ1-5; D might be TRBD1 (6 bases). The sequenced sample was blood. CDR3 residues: CASSYRTASNQPQHF. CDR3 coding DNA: TGTGCCAGCAGTTACCGGACAGCAAGCAATCAGCCCCAGCATTTT.